What follows are 18 T cell receptor beta chains derived from one specimen sequenced in a study of blood T cell repertoires in COVID-19. Profiled with immunoSEQ multiplex PCR; TCRdb holds only in-frame clones, not every one. The repertoire consists of more than 350,000 clones, with more than 70% occurring once and the leading ten covering about 10%. Sequenced sample: peripheral blood. All receptors derive from a woman aged 25 to 39 with COVID-19, enrolled during active disease.

The chain uses TRBV5-1 and TRBJ2-7, with D perhaps TRBD1 (6 bases). The ends were cut back, 4 bases at V and 5 bases at J, with 16 bases in the middle. The length of the CDR3 is 14 residues. Germline V gene sequence: CDR1 SGHRS, CDR2 YFSETQ. DNA of the CDR3: TGCGCCAGCAGCGTGGCCACCTACAGGGACGAGCAGTACTTC. Translation gives CASSVATYRDEQYF.

V usage is TRBV9 and J usage is TRBJ2-3; D uncertain. V shed 3 bases and J shed 8 bases, with 16 bases lying between them. This CDR3 region has 14 residues. Per germline, CDR1 SGDLS and CDR2 YYNGEE. The CDR3 DNA reads TGTGCCAGCAGCGCCAGTTCCGTACATGTTACGCAGTATTTT. It specifies CASSASSVHVTQYF. The full variable domain, its missing parts supplied by reference TRBV9 and TRBJ2-3, is DSGVTQTPKHLITATGQRVTLRCSPRSGDLSVYWYQQSLDQGLQFLIQYYNGEERAKGNILERFSAQQFPDLHSELNLSSLELGDSALYFCASSASSVHVTQYFGPGTRLTVL.

The J gene is TRBJ2-7, the V gene TRBV3-1 (or the pseudogene TRBV3-2), with 12 bases matching TRBD2. Germline loops: CDR1 LGHDT, CDR2 YNNKEL (reference sequence). The J segment lost 2 bases and the V segment lost 6 bases, leaving 5 bases of the junction unmatched. The CDR3 length is 15 residues. The CDR3 DNA reads as TGTGCCAGCAGTAAAAGACTAGCGGGAGCCTACGAGCAGTACTTC. Translation: CASSKRLAGAYEQYF.

This clone was counted only a few times. This chain joins TRBV30 and TRBJ1-1, with D hard to call. Looked up from germline, CDR1 is GTSNPN and CDR2 is SVGIG (reference sequence). Trimming stripped 3 bases from V and 1 base from J, with 18 bases between. The CDR3 sequence is 16 residues long. CDR3 nucleotides: TGTGCCTGGAGGTACCGGTGGGCGGGAGGGAACACTGAAGCTTTCTTT. Translated, it gives CAWRYRWAGGNTEAFF.

The gene calls are TRBV3-1 (or the pseudogene TRBV3-2) and TRBJ1-4; maybe TRBD1 (6 bases). The V gene's germline CDR1 is LGHDT and CDR2 YNNKEL (reference sequence). This CDR3 region has 14 residues. The V end lost 2 bases, the J end lost 10 bases, and 14 bases lay between the germline ends. The CDR3 reads CASSQTDSLGKLFF. CDR3 sequence (DNA): TGTGCCAGCAGCCAAACGGACAGCTTGGGAAAACTGTTTTTT.

The chain employs TRBV7-9 and TRBJ2-5, with TRBD2 identical over 7 bases. V was pared by 5 bases and J by 5 bases, with 17 bases of the junction left unmatched. The CDR3 covers 17 residues. In germline, CDR1 is SEHNR, CDR2 FQNEAQ (reference sequence). This CDR3 is CASSLGASREEDETQYF. CDR3 coding DNA: TGTGCCAGCAGCCTAGGGGCGAGCCGGGAGGAAGACGAGACCCAGTACTTC.

This chain joins TRBV5-6 and TRBJ2-6; D perhaps matches TRBD2 (6 bases). The ends were cut back, 4 bases at V and 0 bases at J, with 8 bases in the middle. Germline assignment: CDR1 SGHDT and CDR2 YYEEEE. The CDR3 covers 15 residues. The CDR3 bases are TGTGCCAGCAGCAGGGACTTCTCTGGGGCCAACGTCCTGACTTTC. Its protein is CASSRDFSGANVLTF.

The CDR3 here is CASSLAGNYGYTF. The CDR3 DNA reads TGTGCCAGCAGCCTTGCAGGAAACTATGGCTACACCTTC. This chain links TRBV9 with TRBJ1-2; D remains unclear. The CDR3 runs to 13 residues. V dropped 4 bases and J dropped 2 bases, with 9 bases sitting between them. Germline lookup yields CDR1 SGDLS and CDR2 YYNGEE.

This clone was seen just once. The V and J genes are TRBV28 and TRBJ2-2; D is ambiguous. Trimming cost V 6 bases and J 8 bases, with 10 bases left between them. The CDR3 has 12 residues. Germline V gives CDR1 MDHEN, CDR2 SYDVKM. CDR3: CASSAVDGELFF. CDR3 bases: TGTGCCAGCAGCGCGGTCGATGGGGAGCTGTTTTTT.

The chain couples TRBV28 to TRBJ1-5; D is ambiguous. With 6 bases removed from V and 4 bases from J, the gap between germline ends came to 4 bases. Germline V gives CDR1 MDHEN, CDR2 SYDVKM. CDR3 length: 11 amino acids. The CDR3 protein is CASRSNQPQHF. For the CDR3, the DNA is TGTGCCAGCAGGAGTAATCAGCCCCAGCATTTT. Supplemented by reference TRBV28 and TRBJ1-5, the full variable domain reads DVKVTQSSRYLVKRTGEKVFLECVQDMDHENMFWYRQDPGLGLRLIYFSYDVKMKEKGDIPEGYSVSREKKERFSLILESASTNQTSMYLCASRSNQPQHFGDGTRLSIL.

The chain recombines TRBV7-9 with TRBJ2-7, with 10 bases matching TRBD2. The length of the CDR3 is 15 residues. The germline gives CDR1 SEHNR, CDR2 FQNEAQ (reference sequence). V lost 4 bases and J lost 0; bases outside the gene matches: 3. CDR3 region: CASSSRTSGSYEQYF. Here the CDR3 DNA reads TGTGCCAGCAGCTCGCGGACTAGCGGCTCCTACGAGCAGTACTTC.

The chain carries TRBV6-5 and TRBJ2-3; D is perhaps TRBD1 (6 bases). Germline V gene sequence: CDR1 MNHEY, CDR2 SVGAGI. This CDR3 comprises 14 residues. V was pared by 7 bases and J by 6 bases, with 17 bases between. The DNA for the CDR3 is TGTGCCAGCACCAGACTTGACAGGTGGGATACGCAGTATTTT. Its translation: CASTRLDRWDTQYF.

This clone was observed once. In nucleotides, the CDR3 is TGTGCCAGCACCCGGGTAGGGGATCGGGAGACCTTTGTGTGGCAGTTCTTC. This codes for CASTRVGDRETFVWQFF. This rearrangement joins TRBV21-1 to TRBJ2-1; the table's D call TRBD2 went unverified against the DNA. TRBV21-1 is deemed a pseudogene. The CDR3 has 17 residues.

The chain couples TRBV7-6 to TRBJ2-1; D is ambiguous. This CDR3 region has 13 residues. The germline V and J ends were trimmed by 2 bases and 5 bases, with 7 bases remaining between them. Germline V gene data show CDR1 as SGHVS and CDR2 as FNYEAQ. The CDR3, as DNA: TGTGCCAGCAGCTTACTCACAAACAATGAGCAGTTCTTC. Its translation: CASSLLTNNEQFF.

This chain links TRBV28 with TRBJ2-2; the match to TRBD2 covers 14 bases. The CDR3 is 16 residues long. V lost 7 bases, J lost 6 bases, and 7 bases stayed unmatched. Looked up from germline, CDR1 is MDHEN and CDR2 is SYDVKM. The chain's CDR3 is CASKDPGLAGAGELFF. CDR3 sequence (DNA): TGTGCCAGCAAAGACCCGGGACTAGCGGGAGCCGGGGAGCTGTTTTTT.

The CDR3 loop reads CASSLAAGGFTGELFF. The DNA of the CDR3 is TGCGCCAGCAGCTTGGCTGCAGGGGGCTTTACCGGGGAGCTGTTTTTT. The chain recombines TRBV5-1 with TRBJ2-2, with 8 bases lining up with TRBD1. With 0 bases clipped from V and 5 bases from J, the junction kept 6 bases outside the gene matches. The CDR3 contains 16 residues. In germline, CDR1 is SGHRS, CDR2 YFSETQ. Full variable domain (outside the CDR3, taken from reference TRBV5-1 and TRBJ2-2): KAGVTQTPRYLIKTRGQQVTLSCSPISGHRSVSWYQQTPGQGLQFLFEYFSETQRNKGNFPGRFSGRQFSNSRSEMNVSTLELGDSALYLCASSLAAGGFTGELFFGEGSRLTVL.

V and J are TRBV4-1 and TRBJ2-3, with 14 positions matching TRBD2. The CDR3 sequence is 16 residues long. The J segment lost 5 bases and the V segment lost 4 bases, leaving 5 bases of the junction unmatched. From germline, CDR1 is MGHRA and CDR2 YSYEKL. CDR3 sequence: CASSPQGLAGVDTQYF. In DNA, the CDR3 is TGCGCCAGCAGCCCGCAGGGACTAGCGGGAGTAGATACGCAGTATTTT.

CDR3 DNA sequence: TGTGCCAGCAGTTGGACAGGGGAGCGGGAGTCTCTGGGTGAGCAGTTCTTC. Translated: CASSWTGERESLGEQFF. The gene calls are TRBV2 and TRBJ2-1; D possibly corresponds to TRBD1 (9 bases). Trimming stripped 5 bases from V and 9 bases from J, with 26 bases between. This CDR3 is built from 17 residues. Germline V gene data show CDR1 as SNHLY and CDR2 as FYNNEI.